Following are 9 T cell receptor beta chains from one sample sequenced in a study of T cells in Graves' hyperthyroidism and ophthalmopathy. Regions amplified from RNA transcripts were the TCR beta CDR3 regions. Researchers ran a first-round RT-PCR on the TCR CDR3 using the HTBI primer set. From the multiplex PCR reads, TCRdb called clonotypes with MiXCR, one entry per CDR3 protein. Among 350,000 to 400,000 distinct CDR3 sequences listed, 11% to 15% were seen once. The specimen sequenced was blood. The receptors originated from a woman in her sixties or seventies with Graves' hyperthyroidism.

This clonotype was seen ten or more times. The chain employs TRBV10-3 and TRBJ2-6; tentatively, D is TRBD2 (6 bases). Germline lookup yields CDR1 ENHRY and CDR2 SYGVKD. V was cut by 5 bases and J by 0 bases, with 14 bases left in between. The CDR3 contains 17 residues. In DNA, the CDR3 is TGTGCCATCAGTTCCGGGACTGACAACTCTGGGGCCAACGTCCTGACTTTC. Translating gives CAISSGTDNSGANVLTF.

This clonotype was seen a few times. The V and J genes are TRBV9 and TRBJ2-3; D is undetermined. Between the trimmed V and J ends, which lost 4 bases and 4 bases, there was a span of 16 bases. CDR1 is SGDLS and CDR2 is YYNGEE in the germline V gene. The CDR3 spans 15 residues. The CDR3 spells CASSPRPGDSDTQYF. CDR3 nucleotides: TGTGCCAGCAGCCCCCGGCCGGGTGACTCAGATACGCAGTATTTT. Complete variable domain (other parts from reference TRBV9 and TRBJ2-3): DSGVTQTPKHLITATGQRVTLRCSPRSGDLSVYWYQQSLDQGLQFLIQYYNGEERAKGNILERFSAQQFPDLHSELNLSSLELGDSALYFCASSPRPGDSDTQYFGPGTRLTVL.

This clonotype was found many times. The J gene is TRBJ2-1, the V gene TRBV5-1; 9 bases match TRBD1. The CDR3 extends over 15 amino acids. The V segment lost 0 bases and the J segment 7 bases; nucleotides outside the gene matches: 5. Per the germline V gene, CDR1 is SGHRS and CDR2 is YFSETQ. The CDR3 DNA follows: TGCGCCAGCAGCTTGGAAACAGGGGGCGGGAATGAGCAGTTCTTC. It codes for CASSLETGGGNEQFF.

This clonotype appeared many times. This sequence joins TRBV20-1 and TRBJ2-1; 14 nucleotides align to TRBD2. Germline V gives CDR1 DFQATT, CDR2 SNEGSKA (reference sequence). V gave up 7 bases and J gave up 9 bases; unmatched junction bases: 11. The CDR3 is 15 amino acids. The chain's CDR3 is CSVPRLAGGGGEQFF. CDR3 sequence (DNA): TGCAGTGTTCCTAGACTAGCGGGAGGGGGGGGTGAGCAGTTCTTC.

This clonotype was observed a few times. This chain connects TRBV12-3 or TRBV12-4 to TRBJ1-4; D not resolved. The ends were cut back, 6 bases at V and 7 bases at J, with 21 bases in the middle. The CDR3 has 16 residues. For the CDR3, the DNA is TGTGCCAGCAGCATTAGGAATCTCGGCGGAGGTGAAAAACTGTTTTTT. This codes for CASSIRNLGGGEKLFF.

This clonotype was observed at least ten times. The chain is built from TRBV15 and TRBJ2-1; 8 nucleotides agree with TRBD2. V trimming: 0 bases; J trimming: 2 bases; junction bases outside the gene matches: 6. The CDR3 extends over 17 amino acids. The germline V gene encodes CDR1 LNHNV and CDR2 YYDKDF (reference sequence). In nucleotides, the CDR3 is TGTGCCACCAGCAGAGATCGTGGCGGGAGGCCCTACAATGAGCAGTTCTTC. It is translated as CATSRDRGGRPYNEQFF. The full variable domain, rest sourced from reference TRBV15 and TRBJ2-1, is DAMVIQNPRYQVTQFGKPVTLSCSQTLNHNVMYWYQQKSSQAPKLLFHYYDKDFNNEADTPDNFQSRRPNTSFCFLDIRSPGLGDTAMYLCATSRDRGGRPYNEQFFGPGTRLTVL.

This clonotype was seen many times. This chain connects TRBV29-1 to TRBJ2-5, with TRBD2 matching over 8 bases. The CDR3 runs to 15 residues. Germline trimming cut 3 bases from V and 0 bases from J; bases unmatched to any gene: 6. Germline V gene lookup returns CDR1 SQVTM and CDR2 ANQGSEA. The CDR3 nucleotides read TGCAGCGTTGACACTAGCGGACGGTACCAAGAGACCCAGTACTTC. It specifies CSVDTSGRYQETQYF.

This clonotype has a count of ten or more. This sequence joins TRBV15 and TRBJ2-7; 10 bases are a match to TRBD2. Germline V lookup: CDR1 LNHNV, CDR2 YYDKDF (reference sequence). Trimming removed 5 bases from V and 4 bases from J; junction bases left unmatched: 5. This CDR3 region has 14 residues. The CDR3 region is CATSLAGVGYEQYF. DNA for the CDR3: TGTGCCACCAGCCTAGCGGGAGTTGGGTACGAGCAGTACTTC.

The genes are TRBV20-1 and TRBJ2-7; 13 bases are shared with TRBD2. CDR3 size: 16 residues. Germline trimming cut 0 bases from V and 4 bases from J; bases unmatched to any gene: 6. Germline CDR1 DFQATT, CDR2 SNEGSKA (reference sequence). The CDR3 protein is CSARDGRTSGSYEQYF. DNA for the CDR3: TGCAGTGCTAGAGATGGGCGGACTAGCGGGAGTTACGAGCAGTACTTC.